These T cell receptor beta chains were read from a single sample in a study of T cells in Graves' hyperthyroidism and ophthalmopathy. In TCRdb, the multiplex PCR reads were re-called with MiXCR into one record per CDR3 protein. The sample has under 800,000 distinct CDR3 sequences, approximately 14% seen once. The material sequenced was blood. Every receptor here comes from a young woman with Graves' hyperthyroidism. Both conserved end residues are part of each CDR3. Fields, in order: CDR3 DNA, CDR3 protein, D gene, V gene, J gene, clone size. A D gene is named only where the DNA matches it firmly. Size tells how often a clone was seen (once, few, many) or the class of an expanded clone, and some rows leave it out.

CDR3nt: TGTGCCAGCAGTTACTTAGTGGGTGTCGGATCCCCTAGGAGTGGAGGCTACACCTTC
CDR3aa: CASSYLVGVGSPRSGGYTF
d_gene: .
v_gene: TRBV6-2/TRBV6-3
j_gene: TRBJ1-2
abundance: few

CDR3nt: TGTGCCAGCAGCTTAGTTCGGGGAATGGACACCGGGGAGCTGTTTTTT
CDR3aa: CASSLVRGMDTGELFF
d_gene: .
v_gene: TRBV11-2
j_gene: TRBJ2-2
abundance: many

CDR3nt: TGTGCCAGCAGTTCGGACAGGGGGCCGAACACTGAAGCTTTCTTT
CDR3aa: CASSSDRGPNTEAFF
d_gene: TRBD1
v_gene: TRBV6-1
j_gene: TRBJ1-1
abundance: many

CDR3nt: TGTGCCAGCAGTTACTCGTTGGGGGGCAACACTGAAGCTTTCTTT
CDR3aa: CASSYSLGGNTEAFF
d_gene: .
v_gene: TRBV6-5
j_gene: TRBJ1-1
abundance: .

CDR3nt: TGTGCCAGCAGCTTAGCGGGGCCAGGGACCCAGTACTTC
CDR3aa: CASSLAGPGTQYF
d_gene: .
v_gene: TRBV7-8
j_gene: TRBJ2-5
abundance: many

CDR3nt: TGTGCCAGCAGAGATAAGACCGGGACAGGGAACAATGAGCAGTTCTTC
CDR3aa: CASRDKTGTGNNEQFF
d_gene: TRBD1
v_gene: TRBV7-9
j_gene: TRBJ2-1
abundance: many

CDR3nt: TGTGCCAGCAGCCCGGGGACAGGGATGGGCTACGAGCAGTACTTC
CDR3aa: CASSPGTGMGYEQYF
d_gene: TRBD1
v_gene: TRBV9
j_gene: TRBJ2-7
abundance: many

CDR3nt: TGTGCCAGCGGTACCGGGGGTAGAGAGACCCAGTACTTC
CDR3aa: CASGTGGRETQYF
d_gene: .
v_gene: TRBV7-9
j_gene: TRBJ2-5
abundance: few

CDR3nt: TGTGCCAGCAACCGGGGACTAGCGGCCGACAATGAGCAGTTCTTC
CDR3aa: CASNRGLAADNEQFF
d_gene: TRBD2
v_gene: TRBV7-9
j_gene: TRBJ2-1
abundance: few

CDR3nt: TGCAGTGCTAGGGGGGGCACAGGGGGCGCCTACGAGCAGTACTTC
CDR3aa: CSARGGTGGAYEQYF
d_gene: TRBD1
v_gene: TRBV20-1
j_gene: TRBJ2-7
abundance: many

CDR3nt: TGTGCCAGCAGCCAAGGCCCAGACGCATCCTACGAGCAGTACTTC
CDR3aa: CASSQGPDASYEQYF
d_gene: .
v_gene: TRBV3-1
j_gene: TRBJ2-7
abundance: .

CDR3nt: TGTGCCAGTTGTAGAGGGAGGGGGTACGAGCAGTACTTC
CDR3aa: CASCRGRGYEQYF
d_gene: .
v_gene: TRBV2
j_gene: TRBJ2-7
abundance: many

CDR3nt: TGTGCCAGCAGTCGCAGGACAGCCTATAATGAAAAACTGTTTTTT
CDR3aa: CASSRRTAYNEKLFF
d_gene: .
v_gene: TRBV6-2/TRBV6-3
j_gene: TRBJ1-4
abundance: many

CDR3nt: TGTGCCAGCAGCTGGGGACAGGGGTACGAGCAGTACTTC
CDR3aa: CASSWGQGYEQYF
d_gene: TRBD1
v_gene: TRBV12-3/TRBV12-4
j_gene: TRBJ2-7
abundance: many

CDR3nt: TGTGCCAGCAGGGACTATCCTGACAATGAGCAGTTCTTC
CDR3aa: CASRDYPDNEQFF
d_gene: .
v_gene: TRBV25-1
j_gene: TRBJ2-1
abundance: .

CDR3nt: TGTGCCAGCGGGCGTCAGGGGACGATGGCTTACACCTTC
CDR3aa: CASGRQGTMAYTF
d_gene: .
v_gene: TRBV28
j_gene: TRBJ1-2
abundance: .

CDR3nt: TGTGCCAGTAGTACTAGCGGGTCTAAAGAGACCCAGTACTTC
CDR3aa: CASSTSGSKETQYF
d_gene: TRBD2
v_gene: TRBV19
j_gene: TRBJ2-5
abundance: .

CDR3nt: TGTGCCAGCAGCTCCCGCGAGCGGCTGGGGGAGACCCAGTACTTC
CDR3aa: CASSSRERLGETQYF
d_gene: .
v_gene: TRBV11-3
j_gene: TRBJ2-5
abundance: many

CDR3nt: TGTGCCAGCAGCCCCTACGGCAACAGGGGCCTTACCTACGAGCAGTACTTC
CDR3aa: CASSPYGNRGLTYEQYF
d_gene: TRBD1
v_gene: TRBV7-3
j_gene: TRBJ2-7
abundance: few

CDR3nt: TGTGCCAGCAGTGGAGCGCAGGGCCAAGAGACCCAGTACTTC
CDR3aa: CASSGAQGQETQYF
d_gene: .
v_gene: TRBV6-4
j_gene: TRBJ2-5
abundance: many

CDR3nt: TGTGCCAGCAGTTTAGGTCGCAGGGCAGCTTGGAATGAGCAGTTCTTC
CDR3aa: CASSLGRRAAWNEQFF
d_gene: .
v_gene: TRBV12-3/TRBV12-4
j_gene: TRBJ2-1
abundance: many

CDR3nt: TGTGCCAGCAGCCAGACAGGGGGATTTGAAAAACTGTTTTTT
CDR3aa: CASSQTGGFEKLFF
d_gene: TRBD1
v_gene: TRBV13
j_gene: TRBJ1-4
abundance: .

CDR3nt: TGTGCCAGCAGTTACTCCTCCACTAGCGGCCAAGAGGCCCAGTACTTC
CDR3aa: CASSYSSTSGQEAQYF
d_gene: TRBD2
v_gene: TRBV6-5
j_gene: TRBJ2-5
abundance: once

CDR3nt: TGTGCCAGCAGCCAGACAGGGCTCGACGGCTACACCTTC
CDR3aa: CASSQTGLDGYTF
d_gene: TRBD1
v_gene: TRBV12-3/TRBV12-4
j_gene: TRBJ1-2
abundance: few

CDR3nt: TGTGCCAGCAGAGGGCAGGCCTACGAGCAGTACTTC
CDR3aa: CASRGQAYEQYF
d_gene: .
v_gene: TRBV2
j_gene: TRBJ2-7
abundance: .

CDR3nt: TGTGCCAGCAGCTTAGCGGCTGCGAACACCGGGGAGCTGTTTTTT
CDR3aa: CASSLAAANTGELFF
d_gene: .
v_gene: TRBV7-9
j_gene: TRBJ2-2
abundance: .

CDR3nt: TGTGCCAGCAGCCAAGGCAGGGGAACTAATGAAAAACTGTTTTTT
CDR3aa: CASSQGRGTNEKLFF
d_gene: .
v_gene: TRBV4-2
j_gene: TRBJ1-4
abundance: few

CDR3nt: TGTGCCAGCAGCCAACGCTCACGCTACGAGCAGTACTTC
CDR3aa: CASSQRSRYEQYF
d_gene: .
v_gene: TRBV14
j_gene: TRBJ2-7
abundance: few

CDR3nt: TGTGCCAGCAGTGCCAGGGTAGACTCACCCCTCCACTTT
CDR3aa: CASSARVDSPLHF
d_gene: .
v_gene: TRBV6-1
j_gene: TRBJ1-6
abundance: few

CDR3nt: TGTGCCAGCAGCTCCGAGGGAGTGTGGGGCAATGAGCAGTTCTTC
CDR3aa: CASSSEGVWGNEQFF
d_gene: .
v_gene: TRBV9
j_gene: TRBJ2-1
abundance: many

CDR3nt: TGCAGCGCCCTCAGGGGGGGGGTTAACACCGGGGAGCTGTTTTTT
CDR3aa: CSALRGGVNTGELFF
d_gene: .
v_gene: TRBV29-1
j_gene: TRBJ2-2
abundance: few

CDR3nt: TGTGCCAGCTCACCACCGGGACAGCCGGAGGAGACCCAGTACTTC
CDR3aa: CASSPPGQPEETQYF
d_gene: TRBD1
v_gene: TRBV18
j_gene: TRBJ2-5
abundance: many

CDR3nt: TGTGCCAGCAGCCCAACACAGGGGGCGCGATTTGAGCAGTACTTC
CDR3aa: CASSPTQGARFEQYF
d_gene: TRBD1
v_gene: TRBV7-9
j_gene: TRBJ2-7
abundance: many

CDR3nt: TGTGCCAGCAGCTGGGTTTCTAGCAGGGGAGAGACCCAGTACTTC
CDR3aa: CASSWVSSRGETQYF
d_gene: .
v_gene: TRBV6-2/TRBV6-3
j_gene: TRBJ2-5
abundance: few

CDR3nt: TGCAGCGCCTTACGGGGTGAACTATACAATGAGCAGTTCTTC
CDR3aa: CSALRGELYNEQFF
d_gene: .
v_gene: TRBV29-1
j_gene: TRBJ2-1
abundance: few

CDR3nt: TGTGCCAGCTCACCTCTACAAAGCTCCTACAGTGAGCAGTTCTTC
CDR3aa: CASSPLQSSYSEQFF
d_gene: .
v_gene: TRBV18
j_gene: TRBJ2-1
abundance: .

CDR3nt: TGTGCCAGCAGTCCCGGGACAGACCCTTCACCCCTCCACTTT
CDR3aa: CASSPGTDPSPLHF
d_gene: TRBD1
v_gene: TRBV6-2/TRBV6-3
j_gene: TRBJ1-6
abundance: many

CDR3nt: TGTGCCAGCAGAGAGGGACAGGGAGGCACCTACGAGCAGTACTTC
CDR3aa: CASREGQGGTYEQYF
d_gene: TRBD1
v_gene: TRBV28
j_gene: TRBJ2-7
abundance: many

CDR3nt: TGCAGTGCTAGAGCCCACGGGACAGCGACCTACGAGCAGTACTTC
CDR3aa: CSARAHGTATYEQYF
d_gene: TRBD1
v_gene: TRBV20-1
j_gene: TRBJ2-7
abundance: many

CDR3nt: TGTGCCAGCAGCTTAGCTAGCGGGACGTCCTACGAGCAGTACTTC
CDR3aa: CASSLASGTSYEQYF
d_gene: TRBD2
v_gene: TRBV7-6
j_gene: TRBJ2-7
abundance: .

CDR3nt: TGTGCCAGCAGGCGGGCGAGGCGCCACTCTGGAAACACCATATATTTT
CDR3aa: CASRRARRHSGNTIYF
d_gene: .
v_gene: TRBV2
j_gene: TRBJ1-3
abundance: few

CDR3nt: TGTGCCAGCTCAGACACCGGGACAGATCTTAAGACCCAGTACTTC
CDR3aa: CASSDTGTDLKTQYF
d_gene: TRBD1
v_gene: TRBV7-9
j_gene: TRBJ2-5
abundance: few

CDR3nt: TGTGCCAGCAGCTCGGACGGGAGAATCAGCTACGAGCAGTACTTC
CDR3aa: CASSSDGRISYEQYF
d_gene: .
v_gene: TRBV7-9
j_gene: TRBJ2-7
abundance: few

CDR3nt: TGCAGTGCTAGAGTCCCCATAGGACTAGCGACGAACACCGGGGAGCTGTTTTTT
CDR3aa: CSARVPIGLATNTGELFF
d_gene: TRBD2
v_gene: TRBV20-1
j_gene: TRBJ2-2
abundance: many

CDR3nt: TGCAGCGTTGTAGACAGGCTCTCCTACGAGCAGTACTTC
CDR3aa: CSVVDRLSYEQYF
d_gene: .
v_gene: TRBV29-1
j_gene: TRBJ2-7
abundance: .

CDR3nt: TGCGCCACCCACAGCTTGCGAGGAAACACCATATATTTT
CDR3aa: CATHSLRGNTIYF
d_gene: .
v_gene: TRBV10-2
j_gene: TRBJ1-3
abundance: few

CDR3nt: TGTGCCAGCGGGGGACAGGGGGCGATCAACGAGCAGTACTTC
CDR3aa: CASGGQGAINEQYF
d_gene: TRBD1
v_gene: TRBV7-2
j_gene: TRBJ2-7
abundance: many

CDR3nt: TGTGCCTGGAGCGGGGGGGTCCACAATGAGCAGTTCTTC
CDR3aa: CAWSGGVHNEQFF
d_gene: TRBD2
v_gene: TRBV30
j_gene: TRBJ2-1
abundance: many

CDR3nt: TGTGCCACCAGCAGACGGGGGACGGACGGAGAACTTACAGATACGCAGTATTTT
CDR3aa: CATSRRGTDGELTDTQYF
d_gene: .
v_gene: TRBV15
j_gene: TRBJ2-3
abundance: few

CDR3nt: TGTGCCAGCAGTGACACAGGGAATGAAAAACTGTTTTTT
CDR3aa: CASSDTGNEKLFF
d_gene: .
v_gene: TRBV2
j_gene: TRBJ1-4
abundance: few

CDR3nt: TGTGCCATCAGTCGACTAGCGGGATCCGAGCAGTACTTC
CDR3aa: CAISRLAGSEQYF
d_gene: TRBD2
v_gene: TRBV10-3
j_gene: TRBJ2-7
abundance: .